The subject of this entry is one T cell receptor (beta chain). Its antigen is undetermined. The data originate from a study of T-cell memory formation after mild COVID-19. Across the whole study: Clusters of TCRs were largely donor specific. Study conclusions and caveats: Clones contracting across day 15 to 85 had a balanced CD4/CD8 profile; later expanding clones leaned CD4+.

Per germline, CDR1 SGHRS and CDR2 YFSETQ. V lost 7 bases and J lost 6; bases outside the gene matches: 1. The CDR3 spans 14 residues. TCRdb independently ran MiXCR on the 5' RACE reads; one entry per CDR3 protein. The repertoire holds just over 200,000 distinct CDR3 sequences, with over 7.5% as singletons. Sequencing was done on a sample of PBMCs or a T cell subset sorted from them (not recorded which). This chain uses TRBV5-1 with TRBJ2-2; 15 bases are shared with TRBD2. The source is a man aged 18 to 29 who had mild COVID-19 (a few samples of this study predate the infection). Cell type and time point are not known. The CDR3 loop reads CASWTSGGAGELFF. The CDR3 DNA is TGCGCCAGCTGGACTAGCGGGGGGGCCGGGGAGCTGTTTTTT.